This TCR beta chain was observed in a study of CD8+ T cells in alopecia areata. The V end lost 3 bases, the J end lost 6 bases, and 2 bases lay between the germline ends. Per germline, CDR1 ENHRY and CDR2 SYGVKD. The CDR3 sequence is 11 residues long. Specified treatment: oral pan-JAK inhibitor, 5-10 mg twice daily. This clone was counted a few times. In each case, RNA was isolated and then reverse transcribed into cDNA as the sequencing template. Clones were sequenced by immunoSEQ multiplex PCR, and TCRdb holds only the in-frame ones, with some missing. The sample holds some 200,000 clones, 58% seen once.

This receptor was identified in a human donor with alopecia areata. The input for sequencing was CD4+ T cells sorted from blood, taken at week 24, from a patient treated with tofacitinib. The J gene is TRBJ2-2, the V gene TRBV10-3; no firm D call. CDR3 protein: CAISEAGELFF. CDR3 DNA sequence: TGTGCCATCAGTGAAGCCGGGGAGCTGTTTTTT.